The 29 T cell receptor beta chains below all came from one sample that was sequenced in a study of monozygotic twins with inflammatory bowel disease. With the 5' RACE reads reprocessed, TCRdb shows one record per CDR3 protein and no DNA. In all, the sample yields 110,000 to 150,000 distinct CDR3 sequences. The sequencing sample was made of blood. The source is a human donor with ulcerative colitis or Crohn's disease, or a healthy co-twin of an affected twin (not recorded which).

The V call is TRBV6-1, the J call TRBJ1-2; the TCRdb D gene call, TRBD1, has no DNA to confirm it. This CDR3 is 14 amino acids long. Germline CDR1 is MNHNS and CDR2 is SASEGT. CDR3 in amino acids: CASSEERGVGGYTF.

The V gene is TRBV20-1, the J gene TRBJ2-7. The CDR3 spans 13 residues. Per germline, CDR1 DFQATT and CDR2 SNEGSKA (reference sequence). CDR3 loop: CSAIDPIPYEQYF.

The V call is TRBV29-1, the J call TRBJ2-7; with no DNA, the TCRdb D assignment of TRBD1 cannot be verified. Germline V gives CDR1 SQVTM, CDR2 ANQGSEA. CDR3 length equals 14 residues. Here the CDR3 reads CSVQTGQGDNEQYF.

V usage is TRBV29-1 and J usage is TRBJ2-3; the TRBD2 assignment by TCRdb is unverifiable without DNA. Germline assignment: CDR1 SQVTM and CDR2 ANQGSEA. The length of the CDR3 is 14 residues. The CDR3 here is CSVEVSGSTDTQYF.

This rearrangement joins TRBV29-1 to TRBJ1-1; TCRdb designates TRBD1, a call that cannot be tested without DNA. The CDR3 consists of 13 residues. Germline assignment: CDR1 SQVTM and CDR2 ANQGSEA. The chain's CDR3 is CSVHPRQNTEAFF. The whole variable domain, remainder taken from reference TRBV29-1 and TRBJ1-1, is SAVISQKPSRDICQRGTSLTIQCQVDSQVTMMFWYRQQPGQSLTLIATANQGSEATYESGFVIDKFPISRPNLTFSTLTVSNMSPEDSSIYLCSVHPRQNTEAFFGQGTRLTVV.

The chain carries TRBV29-1 and TRBJ1-1; as DNA is missing, the TRBD1 call by TCRdb cannot be tested. CDR3 length: 13 amino acids. Germline CDR1 and CDR2: SQVTM and ANQGSEA. The CDR3 here is CSAAGAMNTEAFF.

Here the CDR3 reads CASSLYNEQYF. V usage is TRBV7-9 and J usage is TRBJ2-7. The germline V gene encodes CDR1 SEHNR and CDR2 FQNEAQ (reference sequence). The CDR3 runs to 11 residues.

The gene calls are TRBV14 and TRBJ2-1; the TCRdb D gene call, TRBD1, has no DNA to confirm it. Per the germline V gene, CDR1 is SGHDN and CDR2 is FVKESK. The CDR3 covers 16 residues. The CDR3 spells CASSRLGGSSYNEQFF.

The gene calls are TRBV7-2 and TRBJ2-1; no DNA is available, so the TRBD1 call from TCRdb remains unchecked. The germline V gene has CDR1 SGHTA and CDR2 FQGNSA. The CDR3 has 13 residues. The CDR3 protein is CASSLVRGVEQFF.

This chain joins TRBV4-2 and TRBJ1-4. The CDR3 is 16 amino acids. Germline assignment: CDR1 LGHNA and CDR2 YNFKEQ. This CDR3 reads CASSQAEGSTNEKLFF.

The chain employs TRBV7-9 and TRBJ2-1; the D call from TCRdb, TRBD2, cannot be confirmed without DNA. CDR1 SEHNR and CDR2 FQNEAQ come from the germline V gene (reference sequence). The CDR3 contains 16 residues. CDR3 sequence reads: CASSPRSGPSYNEQFF.

This chain links TRBV7-2 with TRBJ2-3; the D gene TCRdb calls, TRBD2, cannot be checked with no DNA. Per germline, CDR1 SGHTA and CDR2 FQGNSA. This CDR3 has 15 amino acids. The CDR3 region is CASSLGLASTDTQYF.

V usage is TRBV7-2 and J usage is TRBJ2-3; the D call of TRBD1 rests on TCRdb alone, since no DNA is present to check it. The CDR3 totals 15 residues. Per germline, CDR1 SGHTA and CDR2 FQGNSA. The chain's CDR3 is CASSLAAGSTDTQYF.

The rearrangement links TRBV5-1 to TRBJ1-1; TCRdb selects TRBD1, and the lack of DNA leaves this call unchecked. This CDR3 has 23 amino acids. The V gene's germline CDR1 is SGHRS and CDR2 YFSETQ. CDR3 protein: CASSLVSRRQDRWYYGGNTEAFF.

The V call is TRBV5-6, the J call TRBJ1-4. Per the germline V gene, CDR1 is SGHDT and CDR2 is YYEEEE. The CDR3 has 15 residues. CDR3 sequence reads: CASSVTKLASEKLFF.

J is TRBJ2-5 and V is TRBV27; the TCRdb D gene call, TRBD2, has no DNA to confirm it. The CDR3 has 14 residues. CDR1 is MNHEY and CDR2 is SMNVEV in the germline V gene (reference sequence). CDR3 sequence: CASSASGGGETQYF.

The CDR3: CSGDRDTEAFF. The chain uses TRBV29-1 and TRBJ1-1; the TCRdb call, TRBD1, lacks DNA for checking. Germline V CDR1 and CDR2: SQVTM, ANQGSEA. The CDR3 has 11 amino acids.

The chain employs TRBV19 and TRBJ2-1; without DNA, the TCRdb call of TRBD1 cannot be checked. CDR1 is LNHDA, CDR2 SQIVND, per germline (reference sequence). The CDR3 runs to 16 residues. This CDR3 is CASSMTTGSSYNEQFF.

The rearrangement uses TRBV19 and TRBJ2-1; the D call of TRBD1 rests on TCRdb alone, since no DNA is present to check it. The CDR3 runs 15 residues. CDR1 is LNHDA and CDR2 is SQIVND in the germline V gene (reference sequence). This CDR3 is CASSIVAPLYNEQFF. The full variable domain, in which reference TRBV19 and TRBJ2-1 provide the parts outside the CDR3, is DGGITQSPKYLFRKEGQNVTLSCEQNLNHDAMYWYRQDPGQGLRLIYYSQIVNDFQKGDIAEGYSVSREKKESFPLTVTSAQKNPTAFYLCASSIVAPLYNEQFFGPGTRLTVL.

J is TRBJ2-3 and V is TRBV7-6; TCRdb designates TRBD2, a call that cannot be tested without DNA. From germline, CDR1 is SGHVS and CDR2 FNYEAQ. The CDR3 consists of 14 residues. The CDR3 region is CASSLASGTDTQYF.

The chain couples TRBV20-1 to TRBJ1-5. This CDR3 is 14 amino acids long. CDR1 DFQATT and CDR2 SNEGSKA come from the germline V gene (reference sequence). The CDR3 loop is CSATRSIGNQPQHF.

The chain combines TRBV10-3 with TRBJ2-3; TCRdb reports TRBD1, a call that lacks DNA to check it against. This CDR3 is 14 amino acids long. Germline V lookup: CDR1 ENHRY, CDR2 SYGVKD. The CDR3 sequence is CAISGAASTDTQYF.

The chain joins TRBV20-1 to TRBJ1-2; TCRdb gives TRBD1 as the D gene, but with no DNA this cannot be confirmed. CDR1 and CDR2 (germline): DFQATT, SNEGSKA (reference sequence). This CDR3 region has 15 residues. This CDR3 reads CSASAQTGFNYGYTF.

The chain carries TRBV12-3 or TRBV12-4 and TRBJ2-7; TCRdb returns TRBD1, unconfirmable since there is no DNA. The CDR3 totals 13 residues. Here the CDR3 reads CASMIQGRGEQYF.

J is TRBJ2-7 and V is TRBV28; the D gene TCRdb calls, TRBD2, cannot be checked with no DNA. Germline values: CDR1 MDHEN, CDR2 SYDVKM. The CDR3 length is 15 residues. CDR3 in amino acids: CASIGPAGGPYEQYF. The full variable domain, completed using reference TRBV28 and TRBJ2-7, is DVKVTQSSRYLVKRTGEKVFLECVQDMDHENMFWYRQDPGLGLRLIYFSYDVKMKEKGDIPEGYSVSREKKERFSLILESASTNQTSMYLCASIGPAGGPYEQYFGPGTRLTVT.

The genes are TRBV9 and TRBJ1-6; TCRdb selects TRBD1, and the lack of DNA leaves this call unchecked. Germline V CDR1 and CDR2: SGDLS, YYNGEE. This CDR3 comprises 14 residues. The chain's CDR3 is CASSVTGDNSPLHF.

The gene calls are TRBV12-3 or TRBV12-4 and TRBJ2-1; TCRdb gives TRBD1 as the D gene, but with no DNA this cannot be confirmed. The CDR3 loop spans 16 amino acids. CDR3 loop: CASSPSPGRLYNEQFF.

This rearrangement joins TRBV5-1 to TRBJ1-1; TCRdb returns TRBD1, unconfirmable since there is no DNA. In germline, CDR1 is SGHRS, CDR2 YFSETQ. CDR3 size: 15 residues. Here the CDR3 reads CASSLDGQSATEAFF.

The J gene is TRBJ1-1, the V gene TRBV19; the D gene TCRdb calls, TRBD1, cannot be checked with no DNA. This CDR3 spans 13 amino acids. The germline V gene has CDR1 LNHDA and CDR2 SQIVND (reference sequence). The CDR3 loop is CASRRDTNTEAFF.